These 10 T cell receptor beta chains share one sample of origin, sequenced in a study of CD8 T cells in ankylosing spondylitis. What these receptors recognize is not known. Findings and caveats of the study: Seemingly distinctive of ankylosing spondylitis blood was a TCR beta motif formed by eight highly homologous variants.

In TCRdb, the 5' RACE reads were re-called with MiXCR into one record per CDR3 protein. The sample includes roughly 300,000 distinct CDR3 sequences, roughly 8% of them seen just once. Specimen: blood, either unsorted or a sorted T cell fraction (not recorded which). These receptors originate from a male donor with ankylosing spondylitis.

This chain's CDR3 is CSVVAGDTPRAYEQYF. CDR3 in DNA: TGCAGCGTTGTAGCGGGAGACACCCCAAGAGCCTACGAGCAGTACTTC. V gene TRBV29-1 combines with J gene TRBJ2-7; 9 nucleotides agree with TRBD2. The CDR3 is made up of 16 amino acids. V gave up 4 bases and J gave up 2 bases; unmatched junction bases: 12. In germline, CDR1 is SQVTM, CDR2 ANQGSEA.

The chain uses TRBV7-6 and TRBJ2-5, with 9 bases fitting TRBD2. CDR3 length: 15 amino acids. Trimming took 5 bases from V and 2 from J; bases not matched to a gene: 6. The germline V gene encodes CDR1 SGHVS and CDR2 FNYEAQ. The CDR3 is CASSPRAGGQETQYF. CDR3 nucleotide sequence: TGTGCCAGCAGCCCCCGGGCGGGAGGGCAAGAGACCCAGTACTTC.

In its sample, this clonotype was seen a few times. V and J are TRBV13 and TRBJ2-7; D possibly matches TRBD1 or TRBD2 (5 bases each). Deletions cut 1 base from V and 0 bases from J, with 10 bases between. Germline V gene sequence: CDR1 PRHDT, CDR2 FYEKMQ (reference sequence). The CDR3 is 15 amino acids. The CDR3 DNA reads as TGTGCCAGCAGCTTAGCGGGGCGGCTCTCCTACGAGCAGTACTTC. Translating it yields CASSLAGRLSYEQYF.

Only a few counts were recorded for this clonotype. The chain recombines TRBV24-1 with TRBJ1-2; TRBD1 matches at 10 bases. The germline gives CDR1 KGHDR, CDR2 SFDVKD. This CDR3 contains 16 residues. Unmatched junction bases numbered 7, after V lost 4 bases and J lost 3 bases. The CDR3 DNA follows: TGTGCCACCAGTGAAAATGACAGGGGGCTGCACTATGGCTACACCTTC. This translates into CATSENDRGLHYGYTF.

CDR3 sequence (DNA): TGTGCCAGCAGTACGGGACAGGGGAATTCACCCCTCCACTTT. Encoded protein: CASSTGQGNSPLHF. This chain connects TRBV6-2 or TRBV6-3 to TRBJ1-6; TRBD1 matches 10 bases. The germline V gene encodes CDR1 MNHEY and CDR2 SVGEGT. The CDR3 runs to 14 residues. Trimming cost V 5 bases and J 7 bases; bases outside gene matches: 2.

This clonotype was picked up a small number of times. This rearrangement joins TRBV29-1 to TRBJ2-4, with D possibly matching TRBD1 (6 bases). This CDR3 spans 16 amino acids. Germline-derived CDR1 and CDR2 are SQVTM and ANQGSEA. V was trimmed by 3 bases and J by 0 bases, leaving 15 bases between them. DNA of the CDR3: TGCAGCGTTGAGGAGGACAGACGACTAGCCAAAAACATTCAGTACTTC. It translates to CSVEEDRRLAKNIQYF.

This clonotype occurred many times. This chain links TRBV7-2 with TRBJ2-2; 7 bases match TRBD1. V gave up 5 bases and J gave up 0 bases; unmatched junction bases: 3. Germline V gene lookup returns CDR1 SGHTA and CDR2 FQGNSA. CDR3 length: 15 amino acids. The CDR3 here is CASSRQGPNTGELFF. CDR3 nucleotides: TGTGCCAGCAGCCGACAGGGCCCGAACACCGGGGAGCTGTTTTTT.

Here the CDR3 reads CASSPRISETGGYTF. In DNA, the CDR3 is TGCGCCAGCAGCCCAAGGATCAGCGAGACGGGTGGCTACACCTTC. The chain recombines TRBV4-3 with TRBJ1-2; no clear D gene. The germline V and J ends were trimmed by 4 bases and 7 bases, with 19 bases remaining between them. CDR1 and CDR2 (germline): LGHNA, YSLEER. The CDR3 contains 15 residues.

This clonotype has just a few counts. This chain connects TRBV6-2 or TRBV6-3 to TRBJ1-4, with no clear D. Trimming left V 5 bases short and J 4 bases short, with 11 bases between. The CDR3 sequence is 14 residues long. The germline V gene encodes CDR1 MNHEY and CDR2 SVGEGT. The CDR3 reads CASSPSRNNEKLFF. CDR3 nucleotides: TGTGCCAGCAGTCCCTCGAGGAATAATGAAAAACTGTTTTTT.

This clonotype has just a few counts. V gene TRBV6-5 combines with J gene TRBJ2-1; D perhaps matches TRBD1 (6 bases). Trimming stripped 4 bases from V and 4 bases from J, with 20 bases between. CDR1 and CDR2 (germline): MNHEY, SVGAGI. This CDR3 contains 17 residues. CDR3 protein: CASSSLPLDSIYNEQFF. The CDR3, as DNA: TGTGCCAGCAGTTCTCTTCCATTGGACAGTATATACAATGAGCAGTTCTTC.